This T cell receptor (beta chain) was observed in a study of T cell responses to AZD1222 COVID-19 vaccine. Overall study context: Pooling was applied to second doses at about 4 or about 12 weeks.

V shed 6 bases, J shed 4 bases, and the junction held 5 bases outside the gene matches. The CDR3 runs 13 residues. The V gene's germline CDR1 is KGHSH and CDR2 LQKENI. Whole-study findings and limits: Donors were mostly white British, more females; clonal diversity possibly underestimated. When two AZD1222 doses had been given, Spike-specific TCR breadth and depth rose. Repertoires were sampled only after the peak T cell response.

This clone came up many times. Antigen: not known. TCRdb keeps only in-frame clones here, not all; method: immunoSEQ multiplex PCR. The data contain about 110,000 clones, 92% of them singletons. The source material was peripheral blood, sampled on day 0 of AZD1222 vaccination. The TCR was taken from an adult in good health. The chain is built from TRBV18 and TRBJ1-2; TRBD1 matches 7 bases. In nucleotides, the CDR3 is TGTGCCAGCTCGGGGACAGCTATCTATGGCTACACCTTC. Protein product: CASSGTAIYGYTF.